A single sample is the source of the 11 T cell receptor beta chains below, sequenced in a study of CXCR3-negative and CXCR3-positive naive CD8 T cells. UMI-labeled TRB cDNA libraries were prepared by 5' RACE. TCRdb reprocessed the 5' RACE reads; each CDR3 protein has one entry and no DNA is given. Recorded for this sample: about 90,000 distinct CDR3 sequences. Material: naive CXCR3- CD8+ T cells from blood. Subset in this sample: CD45RO-CCR7+CD27+CD95- naive CD8+ T cells lacking CXCR3 (TNR3-). Receptors originate from a human donor in good health. Some clones in this sample may be carry-over from other donors' samples.

The chain recombines TRBV18 with TRBJ2-4. Germline assignment: CDR1 KGHSH and CDR2 LQKENI. The CDR3 length is 16 residues. CDR3 protein: CASSPMDEVAKNIQYF.

The V call is TRBV14, the J call TRBJ1-6; without DNA, the TCRdb call of TRBD1 cannot be checked. The CDR3 totals 17 residues. Germline values: CDR1 SGHDN, CDR2 FVKESK. The CDR3 sequence: CASSPPGGSSYNSPLHF.

CDR3 region: CASRAAMGETQYF. The chain employs TRBV28 and TRBJ2-5. Germline CDR1 reads MDHEN; CDR2 reads SYDVKM. This CDR3 is 13 amino acids long.

The V gene is TRBV29-1, the J gene TRBJ1-1; the D call from TCRdb, TRBD1, cannot be confirmed without DNA. CDR1 is SQVTM and CDR2 is ANQGSEA in the germline V gene. The CDR3 totals 12 residues. CDR3 region: CSDRAADTEAFF.

The chain uses TRBV12-3 or TRBV12-4 and TRBJ2-4; TCRdb's assignment of TRBD2 cannot be checked, as there is no DNA. The length of the CDR3 is 13 residues. CDR3 loop: CASSPALGNIQYF.

This chain uses TRBV29-1 with TRBJ2-2. Germline CDR1 reads SQVTM; CDR2 reads ANQGSEA. The CDR3 is made up of 13 amino acids. CDR3 protein: CSVEGGDTGELFF.

The V gene is TRBV4-1, the J gene TRBJ1-2. From germline, CDR1 is MGHRA and CDR2 YSYEKL. The CDR3 totals 14 residues. This chain's CDR3 is CASSQAGPRYGYTF.

V and J are TRBV2 and TRBJ2-7; the TCRdb call, TRBD1, lacks DNA for checking. This CDR3 is built from 13 residues. Per germline, CDR1 SNHLY and CDR2 FYNNEI. The CDR3 here is CASSLSVGLEQYF.

This rearrangement joins TRBV6-2 or TRBV6-3 to TRBJ2-1. This CDR3 spans 12 amino acids. CDR1 is MNHEY and CDR2 is SVGEGT in the germline V gene. The CDR3 reads CASSYGWNEQFF.

The J gene is TRBJ2-1, the V gene TRBV12-3 or TRBV12-4; TCRdb picks TRBD1, but there is no DNA to check that call. The CDR3 is 12 residues long. The CDR3 is CASRPQGNEQFF.

The rearrangement joins TRBV29-1 to TRBJ2-7; TCRdb gives TRBD2 as the D gene, but with no DNA this cannot be confirmed. In germline, CDR1 is SQVTM, CDR2 ANQGSEA. The CDR3 loop spans 13 amino acids. CDR3 sequence reads: CSVRESYSYEQYF.